The 32 T cell receptor beta chains listed next were all sequenced from one sample in a study of cytomegalovirus exposure and HLA in healthy donors. This PCR relied on a set of 60 Vbeta primers and 13 Jbeta primers. Data came from immunoSEQ multiplex PCR; TCRdb stores just in-frame clones and leaves some out. The sample has roughly 140,000 clones; 70% to 90% are singletons. The sample comprised PBMCs. The receptors come from a woman in her late teens or twenties in good health and CMV-seronegative.

The chain couples TRBV4-1 to TRBJ2-7; TRBD2 matches 10 bases. CDR3 length: 16 residues. Germline values: CDR1 MGHRA, CDR2 YSYEKL. V dropped 1 base and J dropped 0; count of bases not matched to a gene: 3. The CDR3 is CASSQASGGLSYEQYF. DNA of the CDR3: TGCGCCAGCAGCCAAGCTAGCGGGGGCCTCTCCTACGAGCAGTACTTC.

The gene calls are TRBV19 and TRBJ2-3; 11 nucleotides align to TRBD2. CDR3 length: 15 amino acids. With 4 bases clipped from V and 9 bases from J, the junction kept 9 bases outside the gene matches. CDR1 is LNHDA, CDR2 SQIVND, per germline (reference sequence). CDR3 amino acids: CASSTHGLAGTTQYF. The CDR3 DNA follows: TGTGCCAGTAGTACTCATGGACTAGCGGGCACAACGCAGTATTTT.

This chain joins TRBV30 and TRBJ1-2; D perhaps matches TRBD1 (5 bases). CDR3 length: 12 residues. With 5 bases removed from V and 6 bases from J, the gap between germline ends came to 13 bases. Germline CDR1 reads GTSNPN; CDR2 reads SVGIG (reference sequence). CDR3 coding DNA: TGTGCCTGGGGTCCGACAGTGCATGGCTACACCTTC. It specifies CAWGPTVHGYTF.

The J gene is TRBJ1-5, the V gene TRBV5-5, with TRBD1 matching 7 bases. V shed 0 bases and J 3 bases; nucleotides not matched to a gene: 6. This CDR3 is 16 amino acids long. Germline CDR1 SGHKS, CDR2 YYEKEE (reference sequence). The DNA of the CDR3 is TGTGCCAGCAGCTTGGGTACAGGGGAGATCAATCAGCCCCAGCATTTT. Protein: CASSLGTGEINQPQHF.

The rearrangement links TRBV5-1 to TRBJ1-3; 9 nucleotides agree with TRBD1. J lost 2 bases, V lost 4 bases, and 4 bases had no gene match. The CDR3 is 15 residues long. Germline CDR1 SGHRS, CDR2 YFSETQ. CDR3 region: CASSRGTGTGNTIYF. The CDR3 nucleotides are TGCGCCAGCAGCCGAGGGACAGGGACTGGAAACACCATATATTTT.

This chain joins TRBV7-2 and TRBJ2-1; no firm D call. Germline values: CDR1 SGHTA, CDR2 FQGNSA. The CDR3 sequence is 15 residues long. V was trimmed by 1 base and J by 0 bases, leaving 7 bases between them. The CDR3 bases are TGTGCCAGCAGCTTAGTACCCGGCTCCTACAATGAGCAGTTCTTC. It encodes CASSLVPGSYNEQFF.

The V gene is TRBV6-6, the J gene TRBJ1-1; TRBD1 is a possible D gene (6 bases). The CDR3 length is 14 residues. The ends were cut back, 6 bases at V and 4 bases at J, with 15 bases in the middle. Germline V gives CDR1 MNHNY, CDR2 SVGAGI (reference sequence). The CDR3 DNA follows: TGTGCCAGCAGACCCGAGGGAGGGGGCACTGAAGCTTTCTTT. As protein: CASRPEGGGTEAFF.

The chain recombines TRBV19 with TRBJ1-1, with TRBD1 matching 7 bases. This CDR3 is 16 amino acids long. J was trimmed by 0 bases and V by 4 bases; bases with no gene match: 8. The germline gives CDR1 LNHDA, CDR2 SQIVND (reference sequence). This CDR3 reads CASSTPQTGMNTEAFF. The CDR3 DNA reads TGTGCCAGTAGTACTCCCCAGACAGGGATGAACACTGAAGCTTTCTTT.

The sample holds a few counts of this clone. This rearrangement joins TRBV7-9 to TRBJ2-5; 7 nucleotides align to TRBD1. Looked up from germline, CDR1 is SEHNR and CDR2 is FQNEAQ (reference sequence). Trimming at V came to 8 bases and at J to 2 bases, leaving 5 bases not matched to a gene. CDR3 length equals 13 residues. The chain's CDR3 is CASVDRAQETQYF. CDR3 nucleotide sequence: TGTGCCAGCGTCGACAGGGCTCAAGAGACCCAGTACTTC.

V is TRBV18 and J is TRBJ2-2; 7 bases align to TRBD1. Germline trimming cut 2 bases from V and 3 bases from J; bases unmatched to any gene: 9. Germline V gives CDR1 KGHSH, CDR2 LQKENI. The CDR3 has 17 amino acids. CDR3 DNA sequence: TGTGCCAGCTCACCATCCGCTTTAGGGGGCCACACCGGGGAGCTGTTTTTT. It yields the protein CASSPSALGGHTGELFF.

For the CDR3, the DNA is TGCGCCAGCAGCTTTGGTCTAGCGGGAGCCACCGGGGAGCTGTTTTTT. It yields the protein CASSFGLAGATGELFF. J is TRBJ2-2 and V is TRBV5-1, with 10 positions matching TRBD2. CDR1 is SGHRS and CDR2 is YFSETQ in the germline V gene. The CDR3 is 16 amino acids. V gave up 2 bases and J gave up 4 bases; unmatched junction bases: 5.

The rearrangement joins TRBV10-3 to TRBJ1-5, with TRBD1 as a possible D gene (6 bases). V lost 2 bases to trimming and J lost 5 bases, with 13 bases between them. CDR3 length: 15 amino acids. Germline V CDR1 and CDR2: ENHRY, SYGVKD. In nucleotides, the CDR3 is TGTGCCATCAGTGAGGGACAGCGGGATGATCAGCCCCAGCATTTT. Amino acids: CAISEGQRDDQPQHF.

There are a few counts of this clone. The chain is built from TRBV19 and TRBJ1-2, with TRBD1 matching 9 bases. The germline CDR1 and CDR2 sequences are LNHDA and SQIVND (reference sequence). The CDR3 runs to 15 residues. V dropped 5 bases and J dropped 3; count of bases not matched to a gene: 7. CDR3 amino acids: CASSAEGQGYYGYTF. CDR3 in DNA: TGTGCCAGTAGTGCAGAGGGACAGGGATACTATGGCTACACCTTC.

This rearrangement joins TRBV5-8 to TRBJ1-4; 9 positions agree with TRBD1. This CDR3 contains 17 residues. J lost 4 bases, V lost 2 bases, and 9 bases had no gene match. Germline values: CDR1 SGHTS, CDR2 YDEGEE. The CDR3 coding sequence is TGTGCCAGCAGCTTTAGAATCGACAGGGGGAGTAATGAAAAACTGTTTTTT. It translates to CASSFRIDRGSNEKLFF. Filled out from reference TRBV5-8 and TRBJ1-4, the complete variable domain reads EAGVTQSPTHLIKTRGQQATLRCSPISGHTSVYWYQQALGLGLQFLLWYDEGEERNRGNFPPRFSGRQFPNYSSELNVNALELEDSALYLCASSFRIDRGSNEKLFFGSGTQLSVL.

The chain employs TRBV7-3 and TRBJ1-1, with a tentative D call TRBD1 (5 bases). The CDR3 is 13 residues long. The V gene's germline CDR1 is SGHTA and CDR2 FQGTGA. V was pared by 3 bases and J by 4 bases, with 9 bases between. CDR3 region: CASSLGGGTEAFF. The CDR3 coding sequence is TGTGCCAGCAGCTTGGGGGGGGGCACTGAAGCTTTCTTT.

This clone has just a few counts. The rearrangement uses TRBV10-3 and TRBJ1-1, with 11 bases fitting TRBD1. With 9 bases clipped from V and 3 bases from J, the junction kept 3 bases outside the gene matches. This CDR3 has 13 residues. The germline V gene encodes CDR1 ENHRY and CDR2 SYGVKD. CDR3 bases: TGTGCCATGGCGGACAGGGGGCACACTGAAGCTTTCTTT. Amino acids: CAMADRGHTEAFF.

This clone was seen once. The chain couples TRBV28 to TRBJ2-7; maybe TRBD2 (5 bases). The CDR3 spans 14 residues. V was trimmed by 3 bases and J by 5 bases, leaving 14 bases between them. Germline V gene data show CDR1 as MDHEN and CDR2 as SYDVKM. CDR3 in amino acids: CASSLPQRENEQYF. CDR3 DNA: TGTGCCAGCAGTTTGCCCCAGAGGGAGAACGAGCAGTACTTC.

The CDR3 sequence is CASSPPLAGPLTQYF. The CDR3 DNA follows: TGTGCCAGCAGCCCTCCTCTCGCGGGTCCCCTAACGCAGTATTTT. The chain uses TRBV5-4 and TRBJ2-3; possibly TRBD2 for D (5 bases). V dropped 4 bases and J dropped 9 bases, with 21 bases sitting between them. The length of the CDR3 is 15 residues. The germline V gene has CDR1 SGHNT and CDR2 YYREEE (reference sequence).

This clone is a singleton in its sample. J is TRBJ2-2 and V is TRBV2; D gene uncertain. CDR3 length: 12 amino acids. CDR1 is SNHLY and CDR2 is FYNNEI in the germline V gene. The V end was cut by 1 base, the J end by 7 bases, with 4 bases between. The CDR3 nucleotides read TGTGCCAGCAGTGAAGAATACGGGGAGCTGTTTTTT. This gives the protein CASSEEYGELFF.

This clone has only a few counts. The chain joins TRBV7-9 to TRBJ2-1; perhaps TRBD1 as D (5 bases). Germline V gene lookup returns CDR1 SEHNR and CDR2 FQNEAQ (reference sequence). Trimming took off 1 base at V and 4 bases at J, with 14 bases between the two ends. This CDR3 region has 16 residues. DNA for the CDR3: TGTGCCAGCAGCTTAGATCCAGGGATGGCTTACAATGAGCAGTTCTTC. Encoded protein: CASSLDPGMAYNEQFF.

The chain combines TRBV7-9 with TRBJ2-6; possibly TRBD1 for D (5 bases). Trimming took off 5 bases at V and 0 bases at J, with 14 bases between the two ends. The CDR3 runs to 17 residues. The germline gives CDR1 SEHNR, CDR2 FQNEAQ (reference sequence). The CDR3 here is CASSRWWGDSGANVLTF. The CDR3 DNA is TGTGCCAGCAGCCGCTGGTGGGGCGACTCTGGGGCCAACGTCCTGACTTTC.

V and J are TRBV30 and TRBJ1-6; D ambiguous. This CDR3 has 15 amino acids. Trimming shortened V by 5 bases and J by 10 bases, and 21 bases separated the two germline ends. Per the germline V gene, CDR1 is GTSNPN and CDR2 is SVGIG (reference sequence). The CDR3 nucleotides read TGTGCCTGGTTAGCGGGAGGCAAGCAGCGCTCACCCCTCCACTTT. This codes for CAWLAGGKQRSPLHF.

The chain links TRBV28 to TRBJ1-4, with D maybe TRBD1 (5 bases). Germline V gene lookup returns CDR1 MDHEN and CDR2 SYDVKM. With 2 bases removed from V and 8 bases from J, the gap between germline ends came to 9 bases. This CDR3 is built from 13 residues. As DNA, the CDR3 is TGTGCCAGCAGTTTACCGGGGGACGAAAAACTGTTTTTT. This gives the protein CASSLPGDEKLFF.

This chain links TRBV4-3 with TRBJ2-5; 9 nucleotides match TRBD1. The CDR3 contains 15 residues. V lost 4 bases, J lost 4 bases, and 7 bases stayed unmatched. Germline lookup yields CDR1 LGHNA and CDR2 YSLEER. The CDR3 DNA follows: TGCGCCAGCAGCCGGGGAACAGGGGGCCCAGAGACCCAGTACTTC. Its protein is CASSRGTGGPETQYF.

The V gene is TRBV2, the J gene TRBJ1-5; 10 positions match TRBD1. Germline assignment: CDR1 SNHLY and CDR2 FYNNEI. The CDR3 runs to 15 residues. J lost 1 base, V lost 3 bases, and 0 bases had no gene match. The CDR3 DNA follows: TGTGCCAGCAGTGAGGGACAGGGGAGCAATCAGCCCCAGCATTTT. It translates to CASSEGQGSNQPQHF.

V is TRBV4-1 and J is TRBJ1-1; D not certain. This CDR3 has 13 amino acids. Germline V gives CDR1 MGHRA, CDR2 YSYEKL. Trimming removed 0 bases at V and 5 bases at J, with 7 bases between. The chain's CDR3 is CASSQDIETEAFF. In DNA form, the CDR3 reads TGCGCCAGCAGCCAAGATATTGAGACTGAAGCTTTCTTT.

The chain combines TRBV28 with TRBJ1-3; no reliable D call. The CDR3 runs 17 residues. CDR1 MDHEN and CDR2 SYDVKM come from the germline V gene. Trimming removed 3 bases from V and 0 bases from J, with 15 bases in between. The CDR3 DNA is TGTGCCAGCAGTTTCCCCGGACTATTGAGCTCTGGAAACACCATATATTTT. As protein: CASSFPGLLSSGNTIYF.

This chain connects TRBV28 to TRBJ2-7; a possible D gene is TRBD1 (5 bases). The germline V gene has CDR1 MDHEN and CDR2 SYDVKM. V dropped 2 bases and J dropped 2 bases, with 13 bases sitting between them. The CDR3 has 15 amino acids. The CDR3: CASSLLAQGTYEQYF. CDR3 coding DNA: TGTGCCAGCAGTTTACTGGCCCAGGGTACCTACGAGCAGTACTTC. The full variable domain, rest sourced from reference TRBV28 and TRBJ2-7, is DVKVTQSSRYLVKRTGEKVFLECVQDMDHENMFWYRQDPGLGLRLIYFSYDVKMKEKGDIPEGYSVSREKKERFSLILESASTNQTSMYLCASSLLAQGTYEQYFGPGTRLTVT.

This clone was seen only a few times. The rearrangement links TRBV7-9 to TRBJ1-6; D unresolved. Trimming removed 5 bases from V and 9 bases from J, with 11 bases in between. The CDR3 runs to 13 residues. CDR1 is SEHNR, CDR2 FQNEAQ, per germline (reference sequence). CDR3 sequence (DNA): TGTGCCAGCAGCACACAGTCTGGTTCACCCCTCCACTTT. Its translation: CASSTQSGSPLHF.

This clone was recorded only once. The DNA for the CDR3 is TGTGCCAGCAGCTTAGGCACTGTCGTCCCTATGGGCTACTATGGCTACACCTTC. Encoded protein: CASSLGTVVPMGYYGYTF. The gene calls are TRBV7-8 and TRBJ1-2; D gene ambiguous. In germline, CDR1 is SGHVS, CDR2 FQNEAQ. The germline V and J ends were trimmed by 1 base and 3 bases, with 21 bases remaining between them. The CDR3 is 18 amino acids.

Only a few counts were recorded for this clone. This chain links TRBV7-2 with TRBJ2-7; weak D call: TRBD2 (6 bases). Germline values: CDR1 SGHTA, CDR2 FQGNSA. The CDR3 runs to 14 residues. V was trimmed by 1 base and J by 3 bases, leaving 10 bases between them. The CDR3: CASSLGTSLYEQYF. For the CDR3, the DNA is TGTGCCAGCAGCTTAGGAACTAGCCTCTACGAGCAGTACTTC.

The chain carries TRBV6-1 and TRBJ1-5; TRBD1 agrees at 7 bases. Germline V gene sequence: CDR1 MNHNS, CDR2 SASEGT. V was pared by 10 bases and J by 7 bases, with 10 bases of the junction left unmatched. CDR3 length: 13 residues. CDR3 DNA: TGTGCCATCCTAGACAGGGCAGGCCAGCCCCAGCATTTT. Translating gives CAILDRAGQPQHF.